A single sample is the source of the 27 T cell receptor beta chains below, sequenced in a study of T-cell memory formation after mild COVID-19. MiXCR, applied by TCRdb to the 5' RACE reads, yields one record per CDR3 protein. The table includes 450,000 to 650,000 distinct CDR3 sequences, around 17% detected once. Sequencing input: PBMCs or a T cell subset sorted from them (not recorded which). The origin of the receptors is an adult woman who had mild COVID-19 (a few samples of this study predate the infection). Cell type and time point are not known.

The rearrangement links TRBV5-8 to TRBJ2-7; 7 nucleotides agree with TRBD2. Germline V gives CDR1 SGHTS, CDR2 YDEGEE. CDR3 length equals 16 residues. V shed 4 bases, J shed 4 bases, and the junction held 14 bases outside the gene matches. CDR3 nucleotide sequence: TGTGCCAGCAGCCCTTCCCGGGGGGATGCATCTTACGAGCAGTACTTC. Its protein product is CASSPSRGDASYEQYF.

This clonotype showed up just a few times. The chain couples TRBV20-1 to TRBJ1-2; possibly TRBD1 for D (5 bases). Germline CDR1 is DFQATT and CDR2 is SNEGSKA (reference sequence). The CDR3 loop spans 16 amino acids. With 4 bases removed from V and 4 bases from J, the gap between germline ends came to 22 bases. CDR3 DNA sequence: TGCAGTGCTATCCCAAAACATCAGTCGGGGGTCTATGGCTACACCTTC. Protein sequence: CSAIPKHQSGVYGYTF.

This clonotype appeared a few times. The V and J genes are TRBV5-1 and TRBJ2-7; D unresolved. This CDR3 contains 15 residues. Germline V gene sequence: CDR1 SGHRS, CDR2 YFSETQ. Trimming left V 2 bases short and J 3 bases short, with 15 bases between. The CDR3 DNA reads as TGCGCCAGCAGCTTTGCAACCGGGCCTTTCTACGAGCAGTACTTC. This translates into CASSFATGPFYEQYF.

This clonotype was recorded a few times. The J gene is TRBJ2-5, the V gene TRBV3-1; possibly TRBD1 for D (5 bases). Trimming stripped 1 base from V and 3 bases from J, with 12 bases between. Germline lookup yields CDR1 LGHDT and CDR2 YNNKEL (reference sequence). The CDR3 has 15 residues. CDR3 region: CASSQGQGREETQYF. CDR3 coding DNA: TGTGCCAGCAGCCAAGGGCAGGGAAGGGAAGAGACCCAGTACTTC.

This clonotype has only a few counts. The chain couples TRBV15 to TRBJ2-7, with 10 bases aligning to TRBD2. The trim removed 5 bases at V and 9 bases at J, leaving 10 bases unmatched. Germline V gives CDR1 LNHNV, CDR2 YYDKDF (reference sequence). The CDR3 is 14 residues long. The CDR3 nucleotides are TGTGCCACCAGCGATCACCTAGCGGGAGAGGGGCAGTACTTC. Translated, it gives CATSDHLAGEGQYF.

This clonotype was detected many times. The CDR3 sequence is CASSVRDSRETQYF. The CDR3, as DNA: TGTGCCAGCAGCGTAAGGGACTCCCGAGAAACGCAGTATTTT. The genes are TRBV5-5 and TRBJ2-3; a weak D match, TRBD2 (6 bases). CDR1 and CDR2 (germline): SGHKS, YYEKEE (reference sequence). V shed 4 bases and J shed 9 bases, with 18 bases lying between them. The length of the CDR3 is 14 residues.

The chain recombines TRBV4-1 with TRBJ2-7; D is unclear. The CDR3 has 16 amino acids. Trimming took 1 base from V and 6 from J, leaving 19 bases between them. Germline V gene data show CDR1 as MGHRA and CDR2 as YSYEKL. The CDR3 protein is CASSQALPEQLPEQYF. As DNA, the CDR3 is TGCGCCAGCAGCCAAGCTCTACCGGAACAGCTTCCCGAGCAGTACTTC.

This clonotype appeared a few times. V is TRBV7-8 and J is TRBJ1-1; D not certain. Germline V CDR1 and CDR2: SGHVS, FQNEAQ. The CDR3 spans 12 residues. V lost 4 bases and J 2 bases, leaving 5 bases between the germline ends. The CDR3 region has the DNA TGTGCCAGCAGCTCCCCAAACACTGAAGCTTTCTTT. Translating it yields CASSSPNTEAFF.

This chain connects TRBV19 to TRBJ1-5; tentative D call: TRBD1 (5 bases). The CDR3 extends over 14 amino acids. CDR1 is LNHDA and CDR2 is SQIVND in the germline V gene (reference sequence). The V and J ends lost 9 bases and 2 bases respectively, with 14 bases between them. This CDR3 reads CASDRGVGNQPQHF. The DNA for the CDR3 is TGTGCCAGCGATAGGGGCGTCGGCAATCAGCCCCAGCATTTT.

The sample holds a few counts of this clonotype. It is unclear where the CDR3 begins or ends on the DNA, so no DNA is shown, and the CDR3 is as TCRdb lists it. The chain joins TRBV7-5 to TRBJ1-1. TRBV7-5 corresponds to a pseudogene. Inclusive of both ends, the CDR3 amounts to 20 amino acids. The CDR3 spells CISVSEAYPISDRLNTEAFF.

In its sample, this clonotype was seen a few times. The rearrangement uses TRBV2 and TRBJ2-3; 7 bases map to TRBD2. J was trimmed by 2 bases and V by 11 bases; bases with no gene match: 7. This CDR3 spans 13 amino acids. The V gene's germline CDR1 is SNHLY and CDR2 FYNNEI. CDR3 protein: CAVERDLTDTQYF. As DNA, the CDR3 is TGTGCCGTGGAGCGGGATCTCACAGATACGCAGTATTTT.

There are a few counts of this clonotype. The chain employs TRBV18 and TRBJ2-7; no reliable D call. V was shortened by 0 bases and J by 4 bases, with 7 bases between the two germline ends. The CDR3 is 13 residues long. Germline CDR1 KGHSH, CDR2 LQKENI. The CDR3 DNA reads TGTGCCAGCTCACCACCGATGGCTTACGAGCAGTACTTC. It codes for CASSPPMAYEQYF.

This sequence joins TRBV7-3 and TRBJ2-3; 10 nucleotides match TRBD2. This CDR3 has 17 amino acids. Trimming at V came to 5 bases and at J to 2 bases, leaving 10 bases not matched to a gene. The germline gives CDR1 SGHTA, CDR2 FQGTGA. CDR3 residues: CASSPTGTSDPTDTQYF. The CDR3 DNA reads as TGTGCCAGCAGCCCCACCGGGACTAGCGACCCCACAGATACGCAGTATTTT.

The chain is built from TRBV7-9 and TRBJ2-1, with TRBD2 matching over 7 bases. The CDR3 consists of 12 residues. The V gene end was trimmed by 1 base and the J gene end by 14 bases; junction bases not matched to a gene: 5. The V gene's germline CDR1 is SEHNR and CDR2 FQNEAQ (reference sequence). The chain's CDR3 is CASSLEGLMEFF. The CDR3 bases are TGTGCCAGCAGCTTAGAGGGACTAATGGAGTTCTTC.

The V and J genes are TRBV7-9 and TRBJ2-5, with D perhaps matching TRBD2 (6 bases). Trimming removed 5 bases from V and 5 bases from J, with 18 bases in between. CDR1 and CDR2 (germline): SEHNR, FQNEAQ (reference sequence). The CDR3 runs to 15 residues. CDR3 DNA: TGTGCCAGCAGCCCGACATACGGGGGAACGGAGACCCAGTACTTC. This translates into CASSPTYGGTETQYF.

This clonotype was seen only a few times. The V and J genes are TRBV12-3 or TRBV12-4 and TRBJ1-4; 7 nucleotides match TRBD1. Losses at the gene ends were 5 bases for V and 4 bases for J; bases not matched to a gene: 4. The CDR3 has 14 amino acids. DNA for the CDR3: TGTGCCAGCAGTAAGAACAGGGGTAATGAAAAACTGTTTTTT. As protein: CASSKNRGNEKLFF.

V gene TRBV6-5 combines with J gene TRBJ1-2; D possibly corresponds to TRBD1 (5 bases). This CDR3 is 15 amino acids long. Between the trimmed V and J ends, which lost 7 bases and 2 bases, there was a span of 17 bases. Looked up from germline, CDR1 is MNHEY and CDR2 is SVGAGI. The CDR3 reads CASTNGGVKNYGYTF. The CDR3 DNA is TGTGCCAGCACCAACGGGGGGGTAAAAAACTATGGCTACACCTTC.

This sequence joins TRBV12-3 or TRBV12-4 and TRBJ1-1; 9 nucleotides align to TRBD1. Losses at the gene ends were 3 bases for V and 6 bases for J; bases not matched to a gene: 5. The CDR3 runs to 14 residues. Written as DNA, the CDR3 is TGTGCCAGCAGTTTGGGGACAGGGTTCTCTGAAGCTTTCTTT. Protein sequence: CASSLGTGFSEAFF.

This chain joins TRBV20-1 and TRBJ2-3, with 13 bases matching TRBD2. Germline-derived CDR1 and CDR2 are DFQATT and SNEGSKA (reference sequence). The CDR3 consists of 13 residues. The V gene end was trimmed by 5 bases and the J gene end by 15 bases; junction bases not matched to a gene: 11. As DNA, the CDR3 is TGCAGTGCTCCCGGGACTAGCGGGATTCTCAGATATTTT. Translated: CSAPGTSGILRYF.

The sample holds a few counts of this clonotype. CDR3 DNA sequence: TGTGCCAGCAGTGGCCCGGGGCTTCGAAACATTCAGTACTTC. This codes for CASSGPGLRNIQYF. The chain carries TRBV25-1 and TRBJ2-4, with D perhaps being TRBD1 or TRBD2 (5 bases each). Germline CDR1 and CDR2: MGHDK and SYGVNS. CDR3 length: 14 amino acids. Trimming pared 4 bases from V and 6 bases from J, leaving 13 bases between.

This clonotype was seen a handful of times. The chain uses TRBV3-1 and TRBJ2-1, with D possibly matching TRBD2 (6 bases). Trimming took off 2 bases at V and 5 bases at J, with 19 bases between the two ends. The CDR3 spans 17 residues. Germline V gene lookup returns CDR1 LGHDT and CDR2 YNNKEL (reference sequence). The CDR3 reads CASSQSVGRPINNEQFF. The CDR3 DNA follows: TGTGCCAGCAGCCAATCCGTAGGGAGGCCCATTAACAATGAGCAGTTCTTC.

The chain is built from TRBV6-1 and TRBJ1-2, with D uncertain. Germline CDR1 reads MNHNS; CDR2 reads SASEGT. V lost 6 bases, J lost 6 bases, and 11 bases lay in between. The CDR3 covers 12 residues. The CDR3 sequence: CASSRQGHGYTF. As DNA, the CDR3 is TGTGCCAGCAGCCGACAAGGCCATGGCTACACCTTC.

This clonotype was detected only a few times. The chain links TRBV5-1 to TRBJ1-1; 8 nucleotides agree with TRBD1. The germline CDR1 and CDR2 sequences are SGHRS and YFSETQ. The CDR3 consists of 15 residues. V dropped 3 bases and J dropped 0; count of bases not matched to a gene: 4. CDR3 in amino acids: CASSYQGAVNTEAFF. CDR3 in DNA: TGCGCCAGCAGCTATCAGGGGGCGGTGAACACTGAAGCTTTCTTT.

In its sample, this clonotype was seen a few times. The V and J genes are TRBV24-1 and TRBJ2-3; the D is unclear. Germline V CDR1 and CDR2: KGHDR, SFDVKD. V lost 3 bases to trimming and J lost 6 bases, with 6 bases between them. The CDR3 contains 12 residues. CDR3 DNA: TGTGCCACCAGTGATGAGCGTGATACGCAGTATTTT. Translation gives CATSDERDTQYF.

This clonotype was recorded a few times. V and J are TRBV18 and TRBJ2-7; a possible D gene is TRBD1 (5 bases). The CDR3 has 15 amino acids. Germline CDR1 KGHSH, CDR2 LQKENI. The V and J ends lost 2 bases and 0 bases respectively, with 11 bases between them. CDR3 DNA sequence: TGTGCCAGCTCACCAGGGGCAGGAAGCTCCTACGAGCAGTACTTC. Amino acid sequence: CASSPGAGSSYEQYF.

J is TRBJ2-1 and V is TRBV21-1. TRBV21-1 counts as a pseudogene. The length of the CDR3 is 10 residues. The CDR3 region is CASSDNEQFF. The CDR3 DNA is TGTGCCAGCAGCGACAATGAGCAGTTCTTC.

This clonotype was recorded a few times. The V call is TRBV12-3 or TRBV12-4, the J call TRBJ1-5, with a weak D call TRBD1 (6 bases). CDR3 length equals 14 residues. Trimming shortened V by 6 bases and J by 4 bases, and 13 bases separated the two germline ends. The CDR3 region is CASRGGQNNQPQHF. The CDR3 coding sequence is TGTGCCAGCAGAGGTGGACAGAATAATCAGCCCCAGCATTTT.